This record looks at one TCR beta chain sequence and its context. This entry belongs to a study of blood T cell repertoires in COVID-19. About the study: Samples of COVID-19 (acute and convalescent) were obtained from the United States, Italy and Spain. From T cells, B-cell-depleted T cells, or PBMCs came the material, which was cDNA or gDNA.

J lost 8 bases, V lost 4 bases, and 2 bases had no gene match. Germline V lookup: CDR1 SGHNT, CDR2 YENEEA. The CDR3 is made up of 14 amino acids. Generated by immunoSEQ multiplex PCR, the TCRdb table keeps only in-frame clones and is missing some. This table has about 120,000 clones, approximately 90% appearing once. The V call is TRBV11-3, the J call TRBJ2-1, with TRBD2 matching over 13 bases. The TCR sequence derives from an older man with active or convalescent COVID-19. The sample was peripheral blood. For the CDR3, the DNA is TGTGCCAGCAGCTCGGGACTAGCGGGATATGAGCAGTTCTTC. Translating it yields CASSSGLAGYEQFF.